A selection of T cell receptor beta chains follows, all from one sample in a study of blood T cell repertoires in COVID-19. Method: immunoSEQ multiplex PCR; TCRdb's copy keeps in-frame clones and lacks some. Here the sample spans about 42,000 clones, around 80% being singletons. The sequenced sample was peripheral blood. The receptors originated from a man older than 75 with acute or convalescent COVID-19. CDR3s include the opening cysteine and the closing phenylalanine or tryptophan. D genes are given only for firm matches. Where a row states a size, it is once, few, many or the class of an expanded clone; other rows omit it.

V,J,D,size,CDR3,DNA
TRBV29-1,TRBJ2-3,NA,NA,CSVDQVVNTDTQYF,TGCAGCGTTGACCAGGTGGTGAACACAGATACGCAGTATTTT
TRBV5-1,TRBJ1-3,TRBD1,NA,CASGTGSGNTIYF,TGCGCCAGCGGGACAGGCTCTGGAAACACCATATATTTT
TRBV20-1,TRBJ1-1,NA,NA,CSALVVPEAFF,TGCAGTGCTCTCGTCGTCCCTGAAGCTTTCTTT
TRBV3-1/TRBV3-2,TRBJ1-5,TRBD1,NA,CASSHKGALGQPQHF,TGTGCCAGCAGCCACAAGGGGGCGCTGGGTCAGCCCCAGCATTTT
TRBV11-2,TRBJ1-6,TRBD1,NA,CASSLTGPNSPLHF,TGTGCCAGCAGCTTGACAGGGCCGAATTCACCCCTCCACTTT
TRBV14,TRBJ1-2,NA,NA,CASSQEGVRSYTF,TGTGCCAGCAGCCAAGAGGGCGTGAGAAGCTACACCTTC
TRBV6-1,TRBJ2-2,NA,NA,CASSEFGFGSSDTGELFF,TGTGCCAGCAGTGAATTCGGATTCGGGTCTAGTGACACCGGGGAGCTGTTTTTT
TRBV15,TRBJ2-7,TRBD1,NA,CATSSGQGVFEQYF,TGTGCCACCAGCAGCGGACAGGGCGTGTTCGAGCAGTACTTC
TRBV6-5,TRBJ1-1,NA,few,CASSPQIQGNLGAFF,TGTGCCAGCAGTCCGCAAATTCAGGGAAATCTAGGAGCTTTCTTT
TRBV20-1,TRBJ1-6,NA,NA,CSASVSSYNSPLHF,TGCAGTGCTAGTGTTAGCTCCTATAATTCACCCCTCCACTTT
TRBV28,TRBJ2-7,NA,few,CASSPSLAKAYEQYF,TGTGCCAGCAGTCCATCACTAGCTAAGGCGTACGAGCAGTACTTC
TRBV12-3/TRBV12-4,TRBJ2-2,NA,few,CASSFLYTGELFF,TGTGCCAGCAGTTTCTTGTACACCGGGGAGCTGTTTTTT
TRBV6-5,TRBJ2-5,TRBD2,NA,CASSPGLAGEKTQYF,TGTGCCAGCAGTCCAGGACTAGCGGGGGAGAAGACCCAGTACTTC
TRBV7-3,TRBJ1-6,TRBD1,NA,CASSLRQGTNSPLHF,TGTGCCAGCAGCTTAAGACAGGGTACGAATTCACCCCTCCACTTT
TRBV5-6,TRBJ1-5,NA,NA,CASSLGQLFNQPQHF,TGTGCCAGCAGCTTGGGACAGTTGTTCAATCAGCCCCAGCATTTT
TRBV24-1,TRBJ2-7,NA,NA,CATSRRDSYEQYF,TGTGCCACCAGTCGGAGAGACTCCTACGAGCAGTACTTC
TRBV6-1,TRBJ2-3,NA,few,CASSEAGAANPDTQYF,TGTGCCAGCAGTGAAGCGGGGGCGGCTAATCCAGATACGCAGTATTTT
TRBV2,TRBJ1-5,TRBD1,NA,CASSESPGTGGILKQPQHF,TGTGCCAGCAGTGAGTCTCCCGGGACAGGGGGCATACTTAAACAGCCCCAGCATTTT
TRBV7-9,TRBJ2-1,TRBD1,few,CASSFRDREEQFF,TGTGCCAGCAGCTTCCGGGACAGGGAAGAGCAGTTCTTC
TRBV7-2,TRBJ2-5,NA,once,CASSPTRQETQYF,TGTGCCAGCAGCCCGACAAGACAAGAGACCCAGTACTTC
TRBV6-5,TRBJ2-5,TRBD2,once,CASDGGQETQYF,TGTGCCTCCGACGGGGGGCAAGAGACCCAGTACTTC
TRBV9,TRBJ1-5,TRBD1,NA,CASSVGTGQGPGGQPQHF,TGTGCCAGCAGCGTAGGAACGGGACAGGGCCCGGGGGGTCAGCCCCAGCATTTT
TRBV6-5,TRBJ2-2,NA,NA,CASSLFSGTGELFF,TGTGCCAGCAGCCTTTTTAGTGGCACCGGGGAGCTGTTTTTT
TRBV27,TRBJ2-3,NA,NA,CASSGIAHATDTQYF,TGTGCCAGCAGCGGTATAGCCCATGCCACAGATACGCAGTATTTT
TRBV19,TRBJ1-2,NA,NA,CASSTPQGPSYGYTF,TGTGCCAGTAGTACCCCACAGGGTCCCTCCTATGGCTACACCTTC
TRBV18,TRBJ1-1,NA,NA,CASSDRGTEAFF,TGTGCCAGCTCAGACCGGGGGACTGAAGCTTTCTTT
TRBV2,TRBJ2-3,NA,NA,CASRTGFSPTDTQYF,TGTGCCAGCAGGACGGGATTTAGCCCCACAGATACGCAGTATTTT
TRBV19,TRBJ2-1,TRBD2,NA,CASSIDRRTSGRGEQFF,TGTGCCAGTAGTATAGATCGTAGGACTAGCGGGAGAGGGGAGCAGTTCTTC
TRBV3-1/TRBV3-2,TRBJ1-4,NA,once,CASTRLGEKLFF,TGTGCCAGCACTAGACTAGGGGAAAAACTGTTTTTT
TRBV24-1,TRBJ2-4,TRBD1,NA,CATSDCPGTDKNIQYF,TGTGCCACCAGTGATTGCCCCGGGACAGACAAAAACATTCAGTACTTC
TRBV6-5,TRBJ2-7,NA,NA,CASIYGVSGDEQYF,TGTGCCAGCATCTACGGGGTTTCCGGGGACGAGCAGTACTTC
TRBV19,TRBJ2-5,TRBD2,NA,CASRLRGGGETQYF,TGTGCCAGTAGGCTACGGGGGGGAGGGGAGACCCAGTACTTC
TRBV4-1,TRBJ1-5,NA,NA,CASSQGISSQGGQPQHF,TGCGCCAGCAGCCAAGGTATATCATCCCAGGGCGGTCAGCCCCAGCATTTT
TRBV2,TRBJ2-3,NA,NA,CASNEQRLGAQYF,TGTGCCAGCAACGAACAGAGACTAGGGGCGCAGTATTTT
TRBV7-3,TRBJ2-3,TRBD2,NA,CASSFTSAPQTQYF,TGTGCCAGCAGCTTTACTAGCGCCCCCCAAACGCAGTATTTT
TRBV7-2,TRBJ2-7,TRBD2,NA,CASTPSGGPYEQYF,TGTGCCAGCACCCCCAGCGGGGGCCCCTACGAGCAGTACTTC
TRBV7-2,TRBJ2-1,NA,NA,CASSLLRAGNEQFF,TGTGCCAGCAGCTTATTGCGGGCGGGGAATGAGCAGTTCTTC
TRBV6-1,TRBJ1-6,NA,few,CASSEDGTPWSGRPPLHF,TGTGCCAGCAGTGAGGACGGGACTCCTTGGAGTGGACGGCCACCCCTCCACTTT
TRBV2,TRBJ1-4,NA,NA,CASGRVSNEKLFF,TGTGCCAGCGGCAGGGTTTCTAATGAAAAACTGTTTTTT
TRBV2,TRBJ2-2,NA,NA,CASRGSFAVGELFF,TGTGCCAGCAGGGGGAGTTTTGCGGTTGGAGAGCTGTTTTTT
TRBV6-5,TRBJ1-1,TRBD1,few,CASRETGGSEAFF,TGTGCCAGCAGAGAGACAGGGGGCTCTGAAGCTTTCTTT
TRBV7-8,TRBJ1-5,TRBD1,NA,CASSLGDRGNQPQHF,TGTGCCAGCAGCTTAGGAGACAGGGGCAATCAGCCCCAGCATTTT
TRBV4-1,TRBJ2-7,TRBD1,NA,CASSQVYLGQGAGYEQYF,TGCGCCAGCAGCCAAGTTTATCTGGGACAGGGGGCAGGGTACGAGCAGTACTTC
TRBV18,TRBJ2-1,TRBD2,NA,CASSPLAGASSYNEQFF,TGTGCCAGCTCACCGCTAGCGGGGGCGTCCTCCTACAATGAGCAGTTCTTC
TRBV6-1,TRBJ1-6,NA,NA,CASREPGDMSSYNSPLHF,TGTGCCAGCAGGGAACCTGGGGACATGAGCTCCTATAATTCACCCCTCCACTTT
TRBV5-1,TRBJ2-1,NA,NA,CASSLVAGAYNEQFF,TGCGCCAGCAGCTTGGTCGCGGGGGCGTACAATGAGCAGTTCTTC
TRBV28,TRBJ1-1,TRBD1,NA,CASRSGQGSGTEAFF,TGTGCCAGCAGGTCCGGACAGGGATCGGGGACTGAAGCTTTCTTT
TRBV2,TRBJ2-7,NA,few,CASSFADSQQYF,TGTGCCAGCAGCTTTGCGGACAGTCAGCAGTACTTC